The clone carrying this T cell receptor beta chain has a handful of counts. Its antigen remains unknown. The sample belongs to a study of cytomegalovirus exposure and HLA in healthy donors. About the study: Among roughly 180 million T cells, an earlier analysis found around 100 million unique TCR beta sequences.

PCR was performed using 60 Vbeta and 13 Jbeta primers. The assay was immunoSEQ multiplex PCR, and TCRdb's table has in-frame clones only and misses some. The repertoire has roughly 100,000 clones, roughly 13% of them found once; the top ten carry roughly 16%. Overall study results and limits: Cytomegalovirus status, reportedly, was diagnosed with high specificity and sensitivity by the classifier. Most TCR beta V segments were productive about 87% or about 30% of the time in an earlier analysis. Researchers reported in a later analysis that a missense DCLRE1C variant was tied to TCR beta V- and J-gene trimming.

Germline assignment: CDR1 MNHNS and CDR2 SASEGT. CDR3 size: 14 residues. The germline V and J ends were trimmed by 9 bases and 2 bases, with 17 bases remaining between them. The gene calls are TRBV6-1 and TRBJ2-7, with D perhaps TRBD1 (5 bases). Sequenced input: PBMCs. The sequence was collected from a middle-aged man in good health and CMV-seropositive. CDR3 in amino acids: CASPGAAPPYEQYF. For the CDR3, the DNA is TGTGCCAGTCCTGGGGCGGCTCCACCCTACGAGCAGTACTTC.